This T cell receptor (beta chain) was recovered during a study of CD8 T cells in ankylosing spondylitis. Study-wide findings and caveats: Disease-associated clonotypes exhibited CD8+ identity and were relatively infrequent in peripheral blood. According to the report, clones linked to the disease were significantly enriched in matched synovial fluid samples taken from ankylosing spondylitis patients. In ankylosing spondylitis blood, a motif of eight highly homologous TCR beta variants appeared characteristic.

In TCRdb, the 5' RACE reads were re-called with MiXCR into one record per CDR3 protein. Of about 160,000 distinct CDR3 sequences listed, approximately 20% are singletons. This clonotype was picked up many times. Its specificity is unknown. Trimming removed 4 bases from V and 4 bases from J, with 8 bases in between. CDR3 length equals 12 residues. Germline assignment: CDR1 SGHRS and CDR2 YFSETQ. The sequence was obtained from a male donor with ankylosing spondylitis or in good health (not recorded which). V and J are TRBV5-1 and TRBJ1-2, with D hard to call. Material for sequencing was blood, either unsorted or a sorted T cell fraction (not recorded which). CDR3 coding DNA: TGCGCCAGCAGCCAGGACTTCTATGGCTACACCTTC. Its protein is CASSQDFYGYTF. Supplemented by reference TRBV5-1 and TRBJ1-2, the full variable domain reads KAGVTQTPRYLIKTRGQQVTLSCSPISGHRSVSWYQQTPGQGLQFLFEYFSETQRNKGNFPGRFSGRQFSNSRSEMNVSTLELGDSALYLCASSQDFYGYTFGSGTRLTVV.